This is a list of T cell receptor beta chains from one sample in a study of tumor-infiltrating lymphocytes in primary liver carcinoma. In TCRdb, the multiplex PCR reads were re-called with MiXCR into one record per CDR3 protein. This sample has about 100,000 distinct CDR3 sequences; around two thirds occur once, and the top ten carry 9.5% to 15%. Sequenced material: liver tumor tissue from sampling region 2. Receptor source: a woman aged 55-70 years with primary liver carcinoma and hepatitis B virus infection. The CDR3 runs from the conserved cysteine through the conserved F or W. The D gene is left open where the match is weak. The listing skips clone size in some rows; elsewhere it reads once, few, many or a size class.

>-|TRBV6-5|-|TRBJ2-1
TGTGCCAGGACCGAAGCAGGAAGCTCCTACAATGAGCAGTTCTTC
CARTEAGSSYNEQFF
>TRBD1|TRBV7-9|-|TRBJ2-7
TGTGCCAGCAACCAGGGGGAATCTTACGAGCAGTACTTC
CASNQGESYEQYF
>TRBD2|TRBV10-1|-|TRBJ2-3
TGCGCCAGCGGTGACTCGGGACTGGGAGGGTTGGATACGCAGTATTTT
CASGDSGLGGLDTQYF
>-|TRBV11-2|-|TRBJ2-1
TGTGCAAGCATTTTAGGAGACACCGCTGGGAATGAGCAGTTCTTC
CASILGDTAGNEQFF
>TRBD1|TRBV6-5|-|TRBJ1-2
TGTGCCAGCAGACCCCGGGGACAGGGGGCGCGAGGGATGAACTATGGCTACACTTTC
CASRPRGQGARGMNYGYTF
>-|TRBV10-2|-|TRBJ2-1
TGCACCAGCAGTGATGGGGGGCACTCATCAAATGAGCAGTTCTTC
CTSSDGGHSSNEQFF
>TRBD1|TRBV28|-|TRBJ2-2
TGTGCCAGCAGTAGCGGCACCACAGGGGATCTGTTTTTT
CASSSGTTGDLFF
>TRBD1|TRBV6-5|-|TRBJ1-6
TGTGCCAGTAGTCTACAGGGGTTGCCCTATATTTCACCCCTCCACTTT
CASSLQGLPYISPLHF
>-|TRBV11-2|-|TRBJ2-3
TGTGCCAGCAGCTTCGGGCTAGGACGCACTTATACGCAGTATTTT
CASSFGLGRTYTQYF
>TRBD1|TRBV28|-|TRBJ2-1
TGTGCCAGCAGTCGGACAGGGATTGAGCGGTCCTTC
CASSRTGIERSF
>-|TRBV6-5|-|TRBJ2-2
TGTGCCAGCAGTTCATGTGTCACCGGGGAGCTGTTTTTT
CASSSCVTGELFF
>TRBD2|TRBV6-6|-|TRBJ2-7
TGTGCCAGCAGGGGGGGGTCAACCTACGAGCAGTACTTC
CASRGGSTYEQYF
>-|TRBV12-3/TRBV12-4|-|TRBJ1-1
TGTGCCAGCAGGCGAACTATAGGGTACGACACTGAAGCTTTCTTT
CASRRTIGYDTEAFF
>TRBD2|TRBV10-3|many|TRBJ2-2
TGTGCCATCAGTGAAACCTCTAGCGGGAGAAAGACCGGGGAGCTGTTTTTT
CAISETSSGRKTGELFF
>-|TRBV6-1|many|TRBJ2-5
TGTGCCATCCCCTCCCGGTGGTTTTTGGGGACCCAGTACTTC
CAIPSRWFLGTQYF
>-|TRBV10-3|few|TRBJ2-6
TGTGCCATCAGTACATCCGAGACAGGCCTCTCTGGGGCCAACGTCCTGACTTTC
CAISTSETGLSGANVLTF
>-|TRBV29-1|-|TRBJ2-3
TGCAGCATTGAACTCGGGGCAGATACGCAGTATTTT
CSIELGADTQYF